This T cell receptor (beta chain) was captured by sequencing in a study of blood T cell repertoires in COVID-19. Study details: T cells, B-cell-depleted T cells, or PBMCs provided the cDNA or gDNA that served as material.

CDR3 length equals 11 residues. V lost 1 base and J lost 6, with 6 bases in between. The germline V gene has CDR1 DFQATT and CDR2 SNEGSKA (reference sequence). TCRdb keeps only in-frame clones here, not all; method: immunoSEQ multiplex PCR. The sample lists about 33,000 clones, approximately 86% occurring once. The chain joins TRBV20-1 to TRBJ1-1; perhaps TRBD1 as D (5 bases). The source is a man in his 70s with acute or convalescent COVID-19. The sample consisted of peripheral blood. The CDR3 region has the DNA TGCAGTGCTAGAGGGGACTCTGAAGCTTTCTTT. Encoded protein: CSARGDSEAFF.